These 11 T cell receptor beta chains originate from one sample sequenced in a study of blood T cell repertoires in COVID-19. TCRdb's table, derived via immunoSEQ multiplex PCR, lists solely in-frame clones and lacks some. This sample carries about 89,000 clones, about 80% of them seen once, and the ten largest clones take about 19%. The specimen sequenced was peripheral blood. Receptors were obtained from a woman of 80 years or more with acute or convalescent COVID-19.

The genes are TRBV4-1 and TRBJ1-4; 7 nucleotides agree with TRBD1. The trim removed 1 base at V and 7 bases at J, leaving 6 bases unmatched. The CDR3 has 15 amino acids. Germline values: CDR1 MGHRA, CDR2 YSYEKL. CDR3 loop: CASSQVAAGGEKLFF. DNA of the CDR3: TGCGCCAGCAGCCAAGTAGCGGCAGGGGGTGAAAAACTGTTTTTT.

This chain joins TRBV19 and TRBJ2-5; no reliable D call. This CDR3 has 13 residues. CDR1 is LNHDA, CDR2 SQIVND, per germline (reference sequence). V was pared by 1 base and J by 2 bases, with 5 bases between. The DNA of the CDR3 is TGTGCCAGTAGTATAGTACTACAAGAGACCCAGTACTTC. Translation: CASSIVLQETQYF.

The rearrangement joins TRBV4-2 to TRBJ2-5; 7 nucleotides match TRBD2. The J segment lost 2 bases and the V segment lost 2 bases, leaving 5 bases of the junction unmatched. CDR3 length: 15 residues. CDR1 LGHNA and CDR2 YNFKEQ come from the germline V gene. This chain's CDR3 is CASSQYTGRQETQYF. The CDR3 DNA reads as TGTGCCAGCAGCCAATATACCGGGAGGCAAGAGACCCAGTACTTC.

The chain employs TRBV24-1 and TRBJ2-3; 7 bases are shared with TRBD1. Looked up from germline, CDR1 is KGHDR and CDR2 is SFDVKD. V shed 4 bases, J shed 0 bases, and the junction held 3 bases outside the gene matches. The CDR3 consists of 15 residues. CDR3 sequence: CATSDETGSTDTQYF. CDR3 coding DNA: TGTGCCACCAGTGACGAGACAGGGAGCACAGATACGCAGTATTTT.

The CDR3 DNA is TGTGCCACCAGTGAGCGGACAGGATCAACCCTCCACTTT. Amino acid sequence: CATSERTGSTLHF. V and J are TRBV24-1 and TRBJ1-6; 7 bases map to TRBD1. The CDR3 totals 13 residues. Looked up from germline, CDR1 is KGHDR and CDR2 is SFDVKD. Trimming at V came to 4 bases and at J to 14 bases, leaving 7 bases not matched to a gene.

The rearrangement uses TRBV27 and TRBJ1-1; 10 nucleotides match TRBD1. Germline V gives CDR1 MNHEY, CDR2 SMNVEV (reference sequence). CDR3 length: 14 residues. Germline trimming cut 5 bases from V and 7 bases from J; bases unmatched to any gene: 7. CDR3 region: CASSADRGISEAFF. The CDR3 bases are TGTGCCAGCAGTGCGGACAGGGGGATTAGTGAAGCTTTCTTT.

This clone was detected once. This chain links TRBV5-4 with TRBJ2-5; tentative D call: TRBD1 (5 bases). The germline V and J ends were trimmed by 0 bases and 1 base, with 10 bases remaining between them. Germline V lookup: CDR1 SGHNT, CDR2 YYREEE (reference sequence). This CDR3 comprises 15 residues. The DNA for the CDR3 is TGTGCCAGCAGCTTGGATTACGACAGCCAAGAGACCCAGTACTTC. The encoded protein is CASSLDYDSQETQYF.

This clone was observed a few times. The chain joins TRBV7-3 to TRBJ1-1, with TRBD1 as a possible D gene (5 bases). V was shortened by 3 bases and J by 4 bases, with 9 bases between the two germline ends. Looked up from germline, CDR1 is SGHTA and CDR2 is FQGTGA. This CDR3 contains 13 residues. CDR3 loop: CASSLGGATEAFF. The CDR3 DNA reads TGTGCCAGCAGCTTGGGAGGGGCCACTGAAGCTTTCTTT.

The gene calls are TRBV2 and TRBJ2-1; TRBD2 might be the D (5 bases). Germline V gene lookup returns CDR1 SNHLY and CDR2 FYNNEI. This CDR3 region has 14 residues. V lost 7 bases and J 0 bases, leaving 10 bases between the germline ends. CDR3 sequence (DNA): TGTGCCAGCAAGCGGAAGAGCTCCTACAATGAGCAGTTCTTC. Translation gives CASKRKSSYNEQFF.

This clone has a single count. The V and J genes are TRBV7-2 and TRBJ2-1; possibly TRBD2 for D (6 bases). The CDR3 consists of 14 residues. From germline, CDR1 is SGHTA and CDR2 FQGNSA. Trimming stripped 1 base from V and 5 bases from J, with 9 bases between. This CDR3 is CASSLVTSNNEQFF. DNA for the CDR3: TGTGCCAGCAGCTTAGTAACTAGCAACAATGAGCAGTTCTTC.

The V and J genes are TRBV5-1 and TRBJ1-5, with TRBD1 matching 8 bases. Germline assignment: CDR1 SGHRS and CDR2 YFSETQ. The ends lost 4 bases at V and 7 bases at J; junction bases unmatched: 7. The CDR3 consists of 14 residues. This chain's CDR3 is CASSTTGDGQPQHF. For the CDR3, the DNA is TGCGCCAGCAGCACGACAGGGGATGGACAGCCCCAGCATTTT.